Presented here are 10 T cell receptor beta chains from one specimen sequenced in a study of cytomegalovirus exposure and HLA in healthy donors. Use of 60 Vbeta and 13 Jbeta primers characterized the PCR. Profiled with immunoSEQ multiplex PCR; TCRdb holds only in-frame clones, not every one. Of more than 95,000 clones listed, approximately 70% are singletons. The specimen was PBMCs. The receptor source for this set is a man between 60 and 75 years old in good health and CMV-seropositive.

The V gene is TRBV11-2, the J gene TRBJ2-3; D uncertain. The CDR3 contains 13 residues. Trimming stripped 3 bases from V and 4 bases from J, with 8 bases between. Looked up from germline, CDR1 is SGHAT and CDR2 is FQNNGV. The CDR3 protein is CASSFSGPDTQYF. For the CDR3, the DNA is TGTGCCAGCAGCTTTAGTGGGCCAGATACGCAGTATTTT.

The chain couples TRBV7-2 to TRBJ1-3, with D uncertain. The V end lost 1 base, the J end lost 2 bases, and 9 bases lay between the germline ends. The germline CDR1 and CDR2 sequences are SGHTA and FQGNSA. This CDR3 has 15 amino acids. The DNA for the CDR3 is TGTGCCAGCAGCTTAGGTTTGGGCACTGGAAACACCATATATTTT. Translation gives CASSLGLGTGNTIYF. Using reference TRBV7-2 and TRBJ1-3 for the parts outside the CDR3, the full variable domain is GAGVSQSPSNKVTEKGKDVELRCDPISGHTALYWYRQSLGQGLEFLIYFQGNSAPDKSGLPSDRFSAERTGGSVSTLTIQRTQQEDSAVYLCASSLGLGTGNTIYFGEGSWLTVV.

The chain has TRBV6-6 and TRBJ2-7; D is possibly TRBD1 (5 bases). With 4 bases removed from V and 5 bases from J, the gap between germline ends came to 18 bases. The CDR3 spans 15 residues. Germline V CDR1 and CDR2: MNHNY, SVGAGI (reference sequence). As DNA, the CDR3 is TGTGCCAGCAGTTGGACGGACACGGTAGGGGACGAGCAGTACTTC. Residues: CASSWTDTVGDEQYF.

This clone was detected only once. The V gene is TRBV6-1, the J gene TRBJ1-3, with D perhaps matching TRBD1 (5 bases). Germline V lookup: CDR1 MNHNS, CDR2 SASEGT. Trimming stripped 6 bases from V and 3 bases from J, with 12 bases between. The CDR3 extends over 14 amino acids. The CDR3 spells CASRQDPVGNTIYF. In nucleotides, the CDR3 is TGTGCCAGCAGACAGGACCCCGTTGGAAACACCATATATTTT.

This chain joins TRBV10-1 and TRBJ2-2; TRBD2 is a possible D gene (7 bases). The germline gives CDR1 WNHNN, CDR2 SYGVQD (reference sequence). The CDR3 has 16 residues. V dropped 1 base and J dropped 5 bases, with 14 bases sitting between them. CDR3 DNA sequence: TGCGCCAGCAGTGAGTTGCGGGGGCCTGGTACCGGGGAGCTGTTTTTT. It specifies CASSELRGPGTGELFF.

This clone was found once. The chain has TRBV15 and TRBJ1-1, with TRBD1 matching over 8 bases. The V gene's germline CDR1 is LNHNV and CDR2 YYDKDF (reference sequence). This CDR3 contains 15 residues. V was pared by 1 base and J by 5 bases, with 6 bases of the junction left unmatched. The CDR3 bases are TGTGCCACCAGCAGAGGCGGACAGGGAAGAACTGAAGCTTTCTTT. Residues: CATSRGGQGRTEAFF.

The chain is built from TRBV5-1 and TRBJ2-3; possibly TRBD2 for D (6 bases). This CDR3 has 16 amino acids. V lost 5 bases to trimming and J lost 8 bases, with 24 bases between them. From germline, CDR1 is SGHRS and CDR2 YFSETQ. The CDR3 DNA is TGCGCCAGCAGTGAAGTTGTGACTAGGACCTACGGTACGCAGTATTTT. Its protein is CASSEVVTRTYGTQYF.

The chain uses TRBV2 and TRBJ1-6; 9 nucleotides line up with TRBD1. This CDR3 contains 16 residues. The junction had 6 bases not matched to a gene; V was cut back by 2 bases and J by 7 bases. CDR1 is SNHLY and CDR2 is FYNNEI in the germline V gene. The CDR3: CASSEWRTGDNSPLHF. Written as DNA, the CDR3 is TGTGCCAGCAGTGAATGGAGGACAGGGGACAATTCACCCCTCCACTTT. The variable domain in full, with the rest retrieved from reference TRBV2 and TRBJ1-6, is EPEVTQTPSHQVTQMGQEVILRCVPISNHLYFYWYRQILGQKVEFLVSFYNNEISEKSEIFDDQFSVERPDGSNFTLKIRSTKLEDSAMYFCASSEWRTGDNSPLHFGNGTRLTVT.

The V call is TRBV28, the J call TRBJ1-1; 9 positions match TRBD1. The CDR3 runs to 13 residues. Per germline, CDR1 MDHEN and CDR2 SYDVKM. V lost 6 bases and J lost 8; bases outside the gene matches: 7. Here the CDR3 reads CASRGTGRAEAFF. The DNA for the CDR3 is TGTGCCAGCAGGGGGACAGGGAGGGCAGAAGCTTTCTTT.

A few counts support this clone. The chain's CDR3 is CSGSRENTEAFF. In DNA form, the CDR3 reads TGCAGCGGGTCCCGGGAGAACACTGAAGCTTTCTTT. The chain is built from TRBV29-1 and TRBJ1-1; no definite D call. CDR1 and CDR2 (germline): SQVTM, ANQGSEA. The CDR3 runs to 12 residues. Trimming took off 7 bases at V and 1 base at J, with 10 bases between the two ends.